Each of the 4 T cell receptor beta chains below was sequenced from the same sample in a study of shared clonotypes between healthy human individuals. Sequencing was performed with immunoSEQ multiplex PCR; in TCRdb, only in-frame clones are kept and a portion is missing. The repertoire holds about 1.5 million clones, with 98% as singletons. Sample: naive CD4+ T cells sorted from blood. Documented subset: CD45RA+ positively selected. Every receptor here comes from a man aged 25 to 45 in good health.

This clone has a single count. Distinct nucleotide sequences in the sample also encode this CDR3. This chain links TRBV6-5 with TRBJ2-3; no reliable D call. CDR1 is MNHEY and CDR2 is SVGAGI in the germline V gene. The CDR3 contains 16 residues. V dropped 2 bases and J dropped 0 bases, with 12 bases sitting between them. As DNA, the CDR3 is TGTGCCAGCAGTTACGGTCCCGGATCCAGCACAGATACGCAGTATTTT. Protein sequence: CASSYGPGSSTDTQYF.

The chain uses TRBV2 and TRBJ1-1; D remains unclear. Trimming took 2 bases from V and 8 from J, leaving 12 bases between them. Germline V gene lookup returns CDR1 SNHLY and CDR2 FYNNEI. The CDR3 totals 13 residues. CDR3 sequence reads: CASSEWGRGEAFF. The CDR3 region has the DNA TGTGCCAGCAGTGAATGGGGTCGGGGAGAAGCTTTCTTT. The whole variable domain, remainder taken from reference TRBV2 and TRBJ1-1, is EPEVTQTPSHQVTQMGQEVILRCVPISNHLYFYWYRQILGQKVEFLVSFYNNEISEKSEIFDDQFSVERPDGSNFTLKIRSTKLEDSAMYFCASSEWGRGEAFFGQGTRLTVV.

The genes are TRBV6-5 and TRBJ2-4, with 9 bases fitting TRBD2. This CDR3 has 14 residues. Trimming cost V 7 bases and J 5 bases; bases outside gene matches: 6. CDR1 MNHEY and CDR2 SVGAGI come from the germline V gene. CDR3 nucleotide sequence: TGTGCCAGCACCGCGGGGGGGGCGGAAAACATTCAGTACTTC. As protein: CASTAGGAENIQYF.

The rearrangement uses TRBV19 and TRBJ2-1; 7 nucleotides line up with TRBD1. Germline V gene lookup returns CDR1 LNHDA and CDR2 SQIVND (reference sequence). After removal of 6 bases from V and 3 bases from J, the junction contained 8 bases not matched to a gene. The CDR3 has 15 amino acids. CDR3 residues: CASSPGQEFYNEQFF. The CDR3 DNA reads TGTGCCAGTAGCCCCGGACAGGAGTTCTACAATGAGCAGTTCTTC.